This record concerns one T cell receptor (beta chain) sequence. The protocol was immunoSEQ multiplex PCR, while the TCRdb copy is restricted to in-frame clones and leaves out a portion. This table holds 120,000 to 150,000 clones, approximately 92% found once. The record originates from a study of control samples from healthy donors and cancer patients. The V gene lost 7 bases and the J gene lost 1 base, with 5 bases spanning the gap. The CDR3 covers 12 residues. Germline CDR1 and CDR2: SGHRS and YFSETQ. The specimen sequenced was blood. This receptor was obtained from a man aged 30-40 years in good health. The chain is built from TRBV5-1 and TRBJ2-2; D is unclear. The CDR3 reads CASRMNTGELFF. The CDR3 coding sequence is TGCGCCAGCCGTATGAACACCGGGGAGCTGTTTTTT.